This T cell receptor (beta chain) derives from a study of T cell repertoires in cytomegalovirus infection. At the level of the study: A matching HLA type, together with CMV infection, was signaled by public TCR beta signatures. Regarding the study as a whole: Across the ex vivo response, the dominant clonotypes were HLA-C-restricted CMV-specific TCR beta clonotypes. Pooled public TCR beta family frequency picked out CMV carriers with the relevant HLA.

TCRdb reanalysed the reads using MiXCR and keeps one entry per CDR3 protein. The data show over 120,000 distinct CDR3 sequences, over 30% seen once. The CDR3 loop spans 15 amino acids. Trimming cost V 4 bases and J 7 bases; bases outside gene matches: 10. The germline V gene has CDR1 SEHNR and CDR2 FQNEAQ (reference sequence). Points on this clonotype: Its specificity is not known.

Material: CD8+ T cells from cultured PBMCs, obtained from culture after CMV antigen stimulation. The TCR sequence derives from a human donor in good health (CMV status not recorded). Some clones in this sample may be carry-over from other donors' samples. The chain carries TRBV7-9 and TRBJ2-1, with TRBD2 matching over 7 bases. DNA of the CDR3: TGTGCCAGCAGCTCGGGACCGTGGGGAGGGAATGAGCAGTTCTTC. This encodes CASSSGPWGGNEQFF.